This is a list of T cell receptor beta chains from one sample in a study. Each CDR3 protein is one row after TCRdb ran MiXCR on the RT-PCR reads. The data hold fewer than 800,000 distinct CDR3 sequences, with approximately 15% observed a single time. Sequenced sample: memory CD4+ T cells from blood. All receptors derive from a female donor in good health, serving as a healthy control. CDR3s include the opening cysteine and the closing phenylalanine or tryptophan. A D gene is named only where the DNA matches it firmly. For some rows the clone size is stated as once, few or many, or as a class when expanded; others skip it.

TRBV20-1,TRBD2,TRBJ2-1,-,TGCAGTGCCCCACTAGCGGGAGGGGACAATGAGCAGTTCTTC,CSAPLAGGDNEQFF
TRBV7-2,-,TRBJ2-3,-,TGTGCCAGCTGCTTAGCCCAGGGGCGCACAGATACGCAGTATTTT,CASCLAQGRTDTQYF
TRBV24-1,-,TRBJ2-7,-,TGTGCCACCAGTCTCGGGCGTGGGGAGCAGTACTTC,CATSLGRGEQYF
TRBV12-3/TRBV12-4,-,TRBJ2-1,few,TGTGCCAGCAGTTTTTCTCAGAATGAGCAGTTCTTC,CASSFSQNEQFF
TRBV28,TRBD2,TRBJ2-1,-,TGTGCCAGCGGAGGGACTAGCGGGAGGGGCAATGAGCAGTTCTTC,CASGGTSGRGNEQFF
TRBV7-2,-,TRBJ2-5,few,TGTGCCAGCAGATCTGAACGGGGCTCGGAGACCCAGTACTTC,CASRSERGSETQYF
TRBV19,-,TRBJ1-1,-,TGTGCCAGTAGGGAGCAAAGGGAGGAGACTGAAGCTTTCTTT,CASREQREETEAFF
TRBV15,-,TRBJ2-2,-,TGTGCCACCAGCAGAGATTACCAGACCGGGGAGCTGTTTTTT,CATSRDYQTGELFF
TRBV12-3/TRBV12-4,-,TRBJ2-3,many,TGTGCCAGCAGGGACGGGACGAAGGGGGCAGATACGCAGTATTTT,CASRDGTKGADTQYF
TRBV5-1,-,TRBJ2-4,once,TGCGCCAGCAGCTTGGGACAGGTCAAAAACATTCAGTACTTC,CASSLGQVKNIQYF
TRBV5-1,-,TRBJ1-1,-,TGCGCCAGCAGCTCGGACGGAATGAACACTGAAGCTTTCTTT,CASSSDGMNTEAFF
TRBV9,-,TRBJ2-7,-,TGTGCCAGCAGCCCCCGGACGAGCCCACTTCCCGAGCAGTACTTC,CASSPRTSPLPEQYF
TRBV5-6,-,TRBJ1-6,few,TGTGCCAGCAGCCTGGCCCAGGGATTGAGTTCACCCCTCCACTTT,CASSLAQGLSSPLHF
TRBV6-1,-,TRBJ1-1,few,TGTGCCAGCAGTGACCTTGACAGGAATGAAGCTTTCTTT,CASSDLDRNEAFF
TRBV6-6,TRBD2,TRBJ2-7,-,TGTGCCAGCAGTTACCCTTACGGCGGGAGAGGCGAGCAGTACTTC,CASSYPYGGRGEQYF
TRBV7-2,TRBD1,TRBJ2-7,many,TGTGCCAGCAGCCCGGACAGGTCGAATGGACGGCAGTACTTC,CASSPDRSNGRQYF
TRBV20-1,-,TRBJ2-7,-,TGCAGTGAGGGGGTGTTAAGTACAGGGAGTCCCGAGCAGTACTTC,CSEGVLSTGSPEQYF
TRBV5-1,-,TRBJ1-2,few,TGCGCCAGCAATCGAGACGCGGTCCCTTATGGCTACACCTTC,CASNRDAVPYGYTF
TRBV10-3,-,TRBJ2-5,many,TGTGCCATCAGTGGCCCTAGCCGTGACCAGTACTTC,CAISGPSRDQYF
TRBV5-1,TRBD1,TRBJ1-5,many,TGCGCCAGCAGCTTTGACAGGGATCAGCCCCAGCATTTT,CASSFDRDQPQHF
TRBV21-1,-,TRBJ2-1,-,TGTGCCAGTACGGACTCCCCTAACAATGAGCAGTTCTTC,CASTDSPNNEQFF
TRBV4-2,TRBD2,TRBJ2-1,few,TGTGCCAGCAGCCAAGATACGCGGCTAGCGGGCTTCAATGAGCAGTTCTTC,CASSQDTRLAGFNEQFF
TRBV4-3,TRBD2,TRBJ2-3,-,TGCGCCAGCAGCCGCGGGACTAGCGAGCCAGATACGCAGTATTTT,CASSRGTSEPDTQYF
TRBV27,-,TRBJ2-3,many,TGTGCCAGCAGTTTAACTTATACAGATACGCAGTATTTT,CASSLTYTDTQYF
TRBV20-1,-,TRBJ1-2,once,TGCAGTGCTAGCGAGAATTCTGATGGCTACACCTTC,CSASENSDGYTF
TRBV5-1,TRBD1,TRBJ1-2,-,TGCGCCAGCAGCTTACTACAGGGGTCCGCTAACTATGGCTACACCTTC,CASSLLQGSANYGYTF
TRBV4-2,-,TRBJ2-1,few,TGTGCCAGCAGCCAGGATCCCCAGGCTGCGAGCTCCTACAATGAGCAGTTCTTC,CASSQDPQAASSYNEQFF
TRBV5-4,-,TRBJ2-7,-,TGTGCCAGCAGCTTAGGGCCAGGGGCATTTTACGAGCAGTACTTC,CASSLGPGAFYEQYF
TRBV11-2,-,TRBJ2-3,few,TGTGCCAGCAGCCAAGGGGTGAGGTTCACAGATACGCAGTATTTT,CASSQGVRFTDTQYF
TRBV19,-,TRBJ1-5,-,TGTGCCAGTAGTATAACCTCGGCAGGGAAGGGTCAGCCCCAGCATTTT,CASSITSAGKGQPQHF
TRBV6-1,-,TRBJ2-3,few,TGTGCCAGCAGTGGCGAGGGGGCAGATACGCAGTATTTT,CASSGEGADTQYF
TRBV7-9,-,TRBJ2-7,-,TGTGCCAGCAGCTTCAGCCCTTCGACCTACGAGCAGTACTTC,CASSFSPSTYEQYF
TRBV7-9,-,TRBJ2-1,few,TGTGCCAGCAGCTTAGGGGGTGGCGGTGAGCAGTTCTTC,CASSLGGGGEQFF
TRBV20-1,-,TRBJ2-1,many,TGCAGTGCTAGATCCCCCGGTGGGTATTACAGCAATGAGCAGTTCTTC,CSARSPGGYYSNEQFF
TRBV15,TRBD1,TRBJ2-3,few,TGTGCCACCAGCAGAGGCGGGACAGGGGCGCAGTATTTT,CATSRGGTGAQYF
TRBV7-3,-,TRBJ2-5,few,TGTGCCAGCAGCTTGGGGGGGCGCGTCGGACAGACCCAGTACTTC,CASSLGGRVGQTQYF
TRBV6-5,-,TRBJ2-3,many,TGTGCCAGCAGACCTAGTACTAGCACAGATACGCAGTATTTT,CASRPSTSTDTQYF
TRBV12-3/TRBV12-4,-,TRBJ1-2,-,TGTGCCAGCACCGGGACTTCCGGCAGCGGCTACACCTTC,CASTGTSGSGYTF